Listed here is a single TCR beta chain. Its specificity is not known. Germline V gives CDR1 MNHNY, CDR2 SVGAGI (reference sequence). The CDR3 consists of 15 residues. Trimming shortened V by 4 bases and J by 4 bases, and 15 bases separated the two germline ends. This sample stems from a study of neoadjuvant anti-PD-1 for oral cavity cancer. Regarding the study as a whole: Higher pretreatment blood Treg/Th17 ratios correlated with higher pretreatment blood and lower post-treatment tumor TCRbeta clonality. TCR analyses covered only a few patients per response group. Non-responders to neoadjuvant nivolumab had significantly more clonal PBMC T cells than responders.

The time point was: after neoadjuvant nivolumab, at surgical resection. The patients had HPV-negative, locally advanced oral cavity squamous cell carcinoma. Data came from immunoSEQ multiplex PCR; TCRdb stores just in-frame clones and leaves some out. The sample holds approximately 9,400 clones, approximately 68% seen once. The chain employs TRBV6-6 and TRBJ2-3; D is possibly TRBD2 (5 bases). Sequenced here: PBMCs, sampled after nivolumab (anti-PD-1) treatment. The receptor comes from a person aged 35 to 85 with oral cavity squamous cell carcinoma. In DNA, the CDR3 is TGTGCCAGCAGTTCGGACTCGTCACGACCAGATACGCAGTATTTT. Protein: CASSSDSSRPDTQYF.